This note documents a single TCR beta chain sequence. These data come from a study of blood T cell repertoires in COVID-19. Study in general: Italy, Spain and the United States were the sources of the convalescent and acute COVID-19 samples. Sample material is recorded as cDNA or gDNA derived from T cells, B-cell-depleted T cells, or PBMCs.

After removal of 1 base from V and 0 bases from J, the junction contained 5 bases not matched to a gene. The germline gives CDR1 MGHRA, CDR2 YSYEKL. CDR3 length: 17 amino acids. Sequencing was performed with immunoSEQ multiplex PCR; in TCRdb, only in-frame clones are kept and a portion is missing. The data show some 370,000 clones, around 92% seen once. The sequence was collected from a man aged 35 to 55 with acute or convalescent COVID-19. Sequencing was carried out using peripheral blood. The rearrangement uses TRBV4-1 and TRBJ2-1; 8 bases are shared with TRBD2. The CDR3 here is CASSQGLAHSSYNEQFF. The CDR3 bases are TGCGCCAGCAGCCAAGGACTAGCGCATAGCTCCTACAATGAGCAGTTCTTC.